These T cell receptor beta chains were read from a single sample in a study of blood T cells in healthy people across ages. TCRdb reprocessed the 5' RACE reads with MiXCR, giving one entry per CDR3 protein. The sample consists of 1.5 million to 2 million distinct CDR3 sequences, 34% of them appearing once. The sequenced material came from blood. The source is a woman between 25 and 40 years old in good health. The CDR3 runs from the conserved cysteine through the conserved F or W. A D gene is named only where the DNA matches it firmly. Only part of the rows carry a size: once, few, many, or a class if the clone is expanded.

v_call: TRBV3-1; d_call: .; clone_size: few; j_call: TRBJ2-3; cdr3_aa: CASSQAPVATDTQYF; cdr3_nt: TGTGCCAGCAGCCAAGCCCCCGTCGCCACAGATACGCAGTATTTT
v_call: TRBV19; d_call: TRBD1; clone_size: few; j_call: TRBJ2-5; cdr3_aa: CASRPNRGLGSETQYF; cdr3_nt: TGTGCCAGCCGCCCCAACAGGGGGCTAGGGTCAGAGACCCAGTACTTC
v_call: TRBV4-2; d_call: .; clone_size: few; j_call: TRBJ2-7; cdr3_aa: CASSQEAESYEQYF; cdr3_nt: TGTGCCAGCAGCCAAGAGGCAGAATCCTACGAGCAGTACTTC
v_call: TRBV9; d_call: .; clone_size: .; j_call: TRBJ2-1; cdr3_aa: CASSGEQGYPDNEQFF; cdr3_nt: TGTGCCAGCAGCGGGGAACAGGGATATCCCGACAATGAGCAGTTCTTC
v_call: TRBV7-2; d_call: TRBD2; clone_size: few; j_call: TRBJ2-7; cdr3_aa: CASSLGLAISYEQYF; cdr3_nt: TGTGCCAGCAGCTTAGGACTAGCCATCTCATACGAGCAGTACTTC
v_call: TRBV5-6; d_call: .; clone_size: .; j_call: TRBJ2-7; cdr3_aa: CASSFSELYEQYF; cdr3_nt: TGTGCCAGCAGTTTTAGCGAGCTCTACGAGCAGTACTTC
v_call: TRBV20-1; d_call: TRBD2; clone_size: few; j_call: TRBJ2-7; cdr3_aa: CSARLAGGARYEQYF; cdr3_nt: TGCAGTGCTAGGCTCGCCGGGGGGGCGCGGTACGAGCAGTACTTC
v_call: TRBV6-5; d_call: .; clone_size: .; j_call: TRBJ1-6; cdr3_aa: CASSSQGNSPLHF; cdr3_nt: TGTGCCAGCAGCTCACAGGGAAATTCACCCCTCCACTTT
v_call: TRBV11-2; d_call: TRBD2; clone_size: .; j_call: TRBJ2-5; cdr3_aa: CASKPGGTQETQYF; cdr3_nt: TGTGCCAGCAAACCCGGGGGGACCCAAGAGACCCAGTACTTC
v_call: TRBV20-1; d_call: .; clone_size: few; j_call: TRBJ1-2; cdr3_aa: CSAKEDYGYTF; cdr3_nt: TGCAGTGCTAAGGAGGACTATGGCTACACCTTC
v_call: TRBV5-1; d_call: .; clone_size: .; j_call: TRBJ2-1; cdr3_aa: CASSLNGPTVNERFF; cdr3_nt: TGCGCCAGCAGCTTAAATGGACCTACCGTAAATGAGCGGTTCTTC
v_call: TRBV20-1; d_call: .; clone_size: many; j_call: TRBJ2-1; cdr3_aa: CSASRATNNEQFF; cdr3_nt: TGCAGTGCTAGCCGGGCGACCAACAATGAGCAGTTCTTC
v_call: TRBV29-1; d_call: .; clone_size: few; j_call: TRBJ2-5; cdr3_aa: CSVETQGLQETQYF; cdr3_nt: TGCAGCGTTGAGACTCAGGGTCTGCAAGAGACCCAGTACTTC
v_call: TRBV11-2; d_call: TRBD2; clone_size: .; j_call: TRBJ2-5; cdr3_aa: CASSLDQISGEREAQYF; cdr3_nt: TGTGCCAGCAGCTTAGATCAAATTTCAGGAGAGCGGGAGGCCCAGTACTTC
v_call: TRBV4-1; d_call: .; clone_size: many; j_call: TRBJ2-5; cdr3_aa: CASSHVIKETQYF; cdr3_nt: TGCGCCAGCAGCCACGTGATAAAAGAGACCCAGTACTTC
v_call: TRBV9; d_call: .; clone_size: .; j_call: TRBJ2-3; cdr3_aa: CASSVVGPPSSTDTQYF; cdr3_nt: TGTGCCAGCAGCGTAGTCGGGCCACCTTCTAGCACAGATACGCAGTATTTT
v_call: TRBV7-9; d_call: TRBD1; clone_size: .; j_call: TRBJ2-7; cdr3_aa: CASSSDRVLYEQYF; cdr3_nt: TGTGCCAGCAGCTCTGACAGGGTTCTATACGAGCAGTACTTC
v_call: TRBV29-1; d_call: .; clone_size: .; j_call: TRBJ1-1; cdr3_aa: CSVGHNPGTEAFF; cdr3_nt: TGCAGCGTGGGACACAACCCGGGGACTGAAGCTTTCTTT
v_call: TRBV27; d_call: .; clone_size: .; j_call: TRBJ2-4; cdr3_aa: CASSRSRANIQYF; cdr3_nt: TGTGCCAGCAGTCGGAGCAGGGCAAACATTCAGTACTTC
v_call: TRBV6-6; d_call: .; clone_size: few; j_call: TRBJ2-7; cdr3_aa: CASSYGDGSYEQYF; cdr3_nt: TGTGCCAGCAGTTACGGTGACGGTTCCTACGAGCAGTACTTC
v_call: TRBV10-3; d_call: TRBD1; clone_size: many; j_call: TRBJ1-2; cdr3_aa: CAISGQDYGYTF; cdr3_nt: TGTGCCATCAGCGGACAGGACTATGGCTACACCTTC
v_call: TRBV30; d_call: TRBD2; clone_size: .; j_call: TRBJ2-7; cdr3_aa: CAWRERGGLYEQYF; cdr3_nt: TGTGCCTGGAGGGAGCGGGGGGGCCTGTACGAGCAGTACTTC
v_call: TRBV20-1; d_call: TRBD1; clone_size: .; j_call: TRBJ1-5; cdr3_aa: CSARQGQQPQHF; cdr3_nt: TGCAGTGCTCGACAGGGCCAGCAGCCCCAGCATTTT
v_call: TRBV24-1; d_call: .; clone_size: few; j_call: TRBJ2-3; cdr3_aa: CATRRDEAQYF; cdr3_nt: TGTGCCACCAGACGGGACGAGGCGCAGTATTTT
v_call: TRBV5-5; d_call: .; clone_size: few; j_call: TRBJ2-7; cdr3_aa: CASSLDRVWYEQYF; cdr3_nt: TGTGCCAGCAGCTTGGACAGGGTCTGGTACGAGCAGTACTTC
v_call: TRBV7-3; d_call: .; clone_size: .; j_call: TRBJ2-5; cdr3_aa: CASSLSGPGEETQYF; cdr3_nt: TGTGCCAGCAGCTTAAGCGGGCCCGGCGAAGAGACCCAGTACTTC
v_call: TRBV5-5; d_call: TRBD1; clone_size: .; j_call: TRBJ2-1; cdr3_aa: CASSLEGGMYNEQFF; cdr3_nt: TGTGCCAGCAGCTTGGAAGGGGGCATGTACAATGAGCAGTTCTTC
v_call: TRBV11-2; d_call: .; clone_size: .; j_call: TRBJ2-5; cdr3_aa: CASSKSQAETQYF; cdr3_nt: TGTGCCAGCAGCAAGTCTCAGGCGGAGACCCAGTACTTC
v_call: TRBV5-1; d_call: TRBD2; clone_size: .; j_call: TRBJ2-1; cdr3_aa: CASSLLAGPGDEQFF; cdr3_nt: TGCGCCAGCAGCTTACTAGCGGGGCCTGGGGATGAGCAGTTCTTC
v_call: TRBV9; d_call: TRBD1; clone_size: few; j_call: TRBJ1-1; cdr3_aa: CASSPRTGGGTEAFF; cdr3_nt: TGTGCCAGCAGCCCCAGGACAGGGGGCGGCACTGAAGCTTTCTTT
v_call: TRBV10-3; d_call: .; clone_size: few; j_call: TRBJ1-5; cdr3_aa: CAISERDGGNQPQHF; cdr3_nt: TGTGCCATCAGTGAGCGGGACGGAGGGAATCAGCCCCAGCATTTT
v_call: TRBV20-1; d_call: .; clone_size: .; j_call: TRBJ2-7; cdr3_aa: CSASETGEQYF; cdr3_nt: TGCAGTGCTTCCGAGACGGGCGAGCAGTACTTC
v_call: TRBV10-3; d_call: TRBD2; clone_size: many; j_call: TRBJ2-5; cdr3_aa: CAIAGGLAGVPETQYF; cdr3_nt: TGTGCCATCGCGGGGGGCCTAGCGGGGGTCCCAGAGACCCAGTACTTC
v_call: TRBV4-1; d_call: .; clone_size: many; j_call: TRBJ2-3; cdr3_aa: CASSQTSQSPADTQYF; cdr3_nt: TGCGCCAGCAGCCAAACGTCACAGTCCCCCGCAGATACGCAGTATTTT
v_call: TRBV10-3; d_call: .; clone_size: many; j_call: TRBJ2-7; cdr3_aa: CAVGVAAFAYEQYF; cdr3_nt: TGTGCCGTAGGGGTTGCGGCTTTTGCCTACGAGCAGTACTTC
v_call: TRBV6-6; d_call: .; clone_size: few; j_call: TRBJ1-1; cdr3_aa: CASRSPTRAVGEAFF; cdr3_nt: TGTGCCAGCAGATCCCCTACACGAGCGGTAGGTGAAGCTTTCTTT
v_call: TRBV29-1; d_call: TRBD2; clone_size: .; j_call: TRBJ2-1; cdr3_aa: CSVAGTTSYNEQFF; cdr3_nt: TGCAGCGTTGCCGGGACTACATCCTACAATGAGCAGTTCTTC
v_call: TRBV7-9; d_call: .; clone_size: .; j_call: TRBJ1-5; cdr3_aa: CASSGGAYQPQHF; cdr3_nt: TGTGCCAGCAGCGGGGGAGCGTATCAGCCCCAGCATTTT
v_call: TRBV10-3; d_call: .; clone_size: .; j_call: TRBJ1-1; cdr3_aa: CAISESTDIAFF; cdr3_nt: TGTGCCATCAGTGAGTCGACGGACATAGCTTTCTTT
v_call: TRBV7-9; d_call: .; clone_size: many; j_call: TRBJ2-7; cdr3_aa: CASSSPLGSSTKEYF; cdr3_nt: TGTGCCAGCAGCTCGCCCTTAGGATCGTCTACGAAGGAGTACTTC
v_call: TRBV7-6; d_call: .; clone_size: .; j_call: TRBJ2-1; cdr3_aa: CASSLDPLGGEQFF; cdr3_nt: TGTGCCAGCAGCTTAGATCCCCTGGGGGGTGAGCAGTTCTTC
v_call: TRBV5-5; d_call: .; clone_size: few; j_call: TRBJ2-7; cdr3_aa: CTSSLAPGNTYEQYF; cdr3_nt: TGTACCAGCAGCTTGGCCCCGGGGAATACCTACGAGCAGTACTTC
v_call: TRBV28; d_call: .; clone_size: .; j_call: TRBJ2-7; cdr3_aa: CATSGVVNEQYF; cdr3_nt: TGTGCCACCAGTGGGGTTGTCAACGAGCAGTACTTC
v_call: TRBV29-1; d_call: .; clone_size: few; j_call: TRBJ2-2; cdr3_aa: CSVDKGTGELFF; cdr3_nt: TGCAGCGTTGATAAAGGCACCGGGGAGCTGTTTTTT
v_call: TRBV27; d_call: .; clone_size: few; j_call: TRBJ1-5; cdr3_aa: CASRLTGSAQPQHF; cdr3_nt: TGTGCCAGCAGACTAACAGGGTCGGCTCAGCCCCAGCATTTT